One sample yielded the 31 T cell receptor beta chains listed below, sequenced in a study of shared clonotypes between healthy human individuals. Sequencing used immunoSEQ multiplex PCR; TCRdb keeps in-frame clones, though not all of them. The repertoire holds about 490,000 clones, around 80% seen once, with 10% to 15% in the top ten. The sample taken for sequencing was PBMCs. All receptors derive from a woman between 40 and 55 years old in good health. Some clones in this sample may be carry-over from other donors' samples.

As to this clone: Other DNA variants within this sample encode the same CDR3. The chain has TRBV18 and TRBJ1-2; D not resolved. Germline V gives CDR1 KGHSH, CDR2 LQKENI. This CDR3 region has 14 residues. V was cut by 2 bases and J by 2 bases, with 9 bases left in between. The CDR3 loop is CASSPGAGNYGYTF. The CDR3 nucleotides read TGTGCCAGCTCACCAGGCGCGGGGAACTATGGCTACACCTTC.

This clone was seen a handful of times. The rearrangement joins TRBV9 to TRBJ2-1; D ambiguous. Between the trimmed V and J ends, which lost 0 bases and 0 bases, there was a span of 7 bases. Looked up from germline, CDR1 is SGDLS and CDR2 is YYNGEE. CDR3 length: 15 amino acids. The CDR3 protein is CASSVGGNSYNEQFF. For the CDR3, the DNA is TGTGCCAGCAGCGTAGGGGGAAACTCCTACAATGAGCAGTTCTTC. Supplemented by reference TRBV9 and TRBJ2-1, the full variable domain reads DSGVTQTPKHLITATGQRVTLRCSPRSGDLSVYWYQQSLDQGLQFLIQYYNGEERAKGNILERFSAQQFPDLHSELNLSSLELGDSALYFCASSVGGNSYNEQFFGPGTRLTVL.

This chain uses TRBV27 with TRBJ2-7, with 10 bases identical to TRBD2. V lost 3 bases to trimming and J lost 6 bases; unmatched junction nucleotides: 5. Germline assignment: CDR1 MNHEY and CDR2 SMNVEV (reference sequence). This CDR3 has 14 residues. CDR3 nucleotides: TGTGCCAGCAGTTTCAGCGGGAGGGGGAGCGAGCAGTACTTC. Translating it yields CASSFSGRGSEQYF.

The chain joins TRBV18 to TRBJ2-1; TRBD2 aligns across 9 bases. Losses at the gene ends were 0 bases for V and 7 bases for J; bases not matched to a gene: 7. Looked up from germline, CDR1 is KGHSH and CDR2 is LQKENI. The CDR3 runs to 16 residues. CDR3 coding DNA: TGTGCCAGCTCACCACCGGGCGGGAGGGCCCGGAATGAGCAGTTCTTC. It yields the protein CASSPPGGRARNEQFF.

The rearrangement joins TRBV6-1 to TRBJ2-1; D perhaps matches TRBD1 (6 bases). The V end lost 8 bases, the J end lost 0 bases, and 11 bases lay between the germline ends. Looked up from germline, CDR1 is MNHNS and CDR2 is SASEGT. CDR3 length equals 14 residues. DNA for the CDR3: TGTGCCAGCGGACAGACGAGCTCCTACAATGAGCAGTTCTTC. This codes for CASGQTSSYNEQFF.

The gene calls are TRBV23-1 and TRBJ2-1; 8 nucleotides line up with TRBD2. TRBV23-1 is designated an ORF whose function remains uncertain. The junction had 25 bases not matched to a gene; V was cut back by 9 bases and J by 6 bases. CDR3 length equals 19 residues. CDR3 nucleotide sequence: TGCGCCAGTGGGGCTCAGGGGATCTGCTCCGGGAGGGGGGCCAATGAGCAGTTCTTC. Residues: CASGAQGICSGRGANEQFF.

The chain's CDR3 is CSVARDGPDTQYF. In DNA, the CDR3 is TGCAGCGTTGCACGGGACGGACCAGATACGCAGTATTTT. V and J are TRBV29-1 and TRBJ2-3, with D perhaps being TRBD1 or TRBD2 (5 bases each). V dropped 4 bases and J dropped 4 bases, with 12 bases sitting between them. This CDR3 comprises 13 residues. Germline V gives CDR1 SQVTM, CDR2 ANQGSEA.

The gene calls are TRBV28 and TRBJ1-2; D perhaps matches TRBD1 (6 bases). The CDR3 runs to 17 residues. The germline gives CDR1 MDHEN, CDR2 SYDVKM. The V end lost 7 bases, the J end lost 6 bases, and 27 bases lay between the germline ends. The CDR3 is CASKRTDLKRYRDGYTF. CDR3 sequence (DNA): TGTGCCAGCAAAAGGACAGATCTTAAAAGATATAGGGATGGCTACACCTTC.

The V and J genes are TRBV27 and TRBJ2-7; D may be TRBD2 (6 bases). Germline V gene data show CDR1 as MNHEY and CDR2 as SMNVEV (reference sequence). Trimming left V 5 bases short and J 3 bases short, with 14 bases between. The CDR3 is 14 amino acids. CDR3 sequence reads: CASSPVTTSYEQYF. CDR3 nucleotide sequence: TGTGCCAGCAGTCCCGTGACGACTAGCTACGAGCAGTACTTC.

The chain joins TRBV7-2 to TRBJ1-1; D remains ambiguous. Trimming removed 8 bases from V and 2 bases from J, with 9 bases in between. Germline CDR1 and CDR2: SGHTA and FQGNSA. The CDR3 runs 12 residues. The CDR3 here is CASRTFNTEAFF. In nucleotides, the CDR3 is TGTGCCAGCCGGACCTTTAACACTGAAGCTTTCTTT.

The chain couples TRBV7-9 to TRBJ2-3, with a possible D match to TRBD2 (5 bases). There are 15 residues in the CDR3. The germline V and J ends were trimmed by 5 bases and 0 bases, with 12 bases remaining between them. Germline CDR1 reads SEHNR; CDR2 reads FQNEAQ (reference sequence). This CDR3 is CASSALWTSTDTQYF. The CDR3 coding sequence is TGTGCCAGCAGCGCACTGTGGACTAGCACAGATACGCAGTATTTT.

The chain employs TRBV5-1 and TRBJ2-3, with 12 nucleotides matching TRBD2. The length of the CDR3 is 16 residues. With 3 bases clipped from V and 4 bases from J, the junction kept 6 bases outside the gene matches. The germline V gene encodes CDR1 SGHRS and CDR2 YFSETQ. The CDR3 coding sequence is TGCGCCAGCAGCTCCGGACTAGCGGGAAGTTCAGATACGCAGTATTTT. As protein: CASSSGLAGSSDTQYF.

This clone was seen at least ten times. The chain uses TRBV30 and TRBJ2-7; 13 nucleotides match TRBD2. Trimming at V came to 2 bases and at J to 6 bases, leaving 7 bases not matched to a gene. The CDR3 is made up of 15 amino acids. Looked up from germline, CDR1 is GTSNPN and CDR2 is SVGIG (reference sequence). The CDR3 reads CAWSSGLAGVGEQYF. CDR3 DNA: TGTGCCTGGAGTAGCGGACTAGCGGGAGTGGGCGAGCAGTACTTC. Together with reference TRBV30 and TRBJ2-7, the CDR3 gives the full variable domain: SQTIHQWPATLVQPVGSPLSLECTVEGTSNPNLYWYRQAAGRGLQLLFYSVGIGQISSEVPQNLSASRPQDRQFILSSKKLLLSDSGFYLCAWSSGLAGVGEQYFGPGTRLTVT.

The chain recombines TRBV14 with TRBJ2-7; 8 nucleotides align to TRBD1. This CDR3 has 15 residues. V gave up 0 bases and J gave up 2 bases; unmatched junction bases: 3. Germline V gives CDR1 SGHDN, CDR2 FVKESK. CDR3 DNA: TGTGCCAGCAGCCAAGAACAGGGGGAGGCCTACGAGCAGTACTTC. Amino acid sequence: CASSQEQGEAYEQYF.

The genes are TRBV29-1 and TRBJ2-2; 10 nucleotides align to TRBD1. This CDR3 has 14 residues. From germline, CDR1 is SQVTM and CDR2 ANQGSEA. With 7 bases clipped from V and 0 bases from J, the junction kept 2 bases outside the gene matches. This CDR3 reads CSAGTGANTGELFF. CDR3 coding DNA: TGCAGCGCGGGGACAGGGGCGAACACCGGGGAGCTGTTTTTT.

The chain combines TRBV19 with TRBJ2-5; no reliable D call. Germline lookup yields CDR1 LNHDA and CDR2 SQIVND (reference sequence). CDR3 length: 14 residues. Trimming took 5 bases from V and 5 from J, leaving 15 bases between them. CDR3 protein: CASSPSLTWETQYF. CDR3 bases: TGTGCCAGTAGTCCGAGTCTCACCTGGGAGACCCAGTACTTC. Supplemented by reference TRBV19 and TRBJ2-5, the full variable domain reads DGGITQSPKYLFRKEGQNVTLSCEQNLNHDAMYWYRQDPGQGLRLIYYSQIVNDFQKGDIAEGYSVSREKKESFPLTVTSAQKNPTAFYLCASSPSLTWETQYFGPGTRLLVL.

The V and J genes are TRBV7-3 and TRBJ1-1; D is undetermined. The germline CDR1 and CDR2 sequences are SGHTA and FQGTGA. CDR3 length: 15 residues. V was clipped by 1 base and J by 1 base, with 10 bases between them. The CDR3 spells CASSLIQASNTEAFF. In DNA, the CDR3 is TGTGCCAGCAGCTTAATTCAGGCCTCGAACACTGAAGCTTTCTTT.

The chain joins TRBV5-4 to TRBJ2-5; a weak D match, TRBD2 (5 bases). CDR3 size: 15 residues. V lost 0 bases, J lost 5 bases, and 14 bases lay in between. The germline gives CDR1 SGHNT, CDR2 YYREEE (reference sequence). The CDR3 DNA follows: TGTGCCAGCAGCTTGGCGAGCGGTGGGAAGGAGACCCAGTACTTC. Protein sequence: CASSLASGGKETQYF.

The V call is TRBV25-1, the J call TRBJ2-3, with 11 bases matching TRBD2. CDR1 and CDR2 from the germline V gene are MGHDK and SYGVNS. The CDR3 is 18 residues long. The J segment lost 0 bases and the V segment lost 4 bases, leaving 9 bases of the junction unmatched. CDR3 coding DNA: TGTGCCAGCAGTGGCGGGACTAGCGGAGGTACTAGCACAGATACGCAGTATTTT. Translating gives CASSGGTSGGTSTDTQYF.

Only a few counts were recorded for this clone. The CDR3 sequence is CASSRQGAYYNEQFF. DNA for the CDR3: TGTGCCAGCAGCCGACAGGGGGCTTACTACAATGAGCAGTTCTTC. J is TRBJ2-1 and V is TRBV7-8; 10 nucleotides agree with TRBD1. The germline gives CDR1 SGHVS, CDR2 FQNEAQ. J gave up 3 bases and V 5 bases, and 4 bases lay outside the gene matches. The CDR3 is 15 amino acids.

The V call is TRBV19, the J call TRBJ2-1, with 10 nucleotides matching TRBD2. CDR1 is LNHDA, CDR2 SQIVND, per germline (reference sequence). V lost 5 bases to trimming and J lost 1 base; unmatched junction nucleotides: 2. The CDR3 is made up of 15 amino acids. This CDR3 reads CASSEGLASYNEQFF. In DNA, the CDR3 is TGTGCCAGTAGTGAGGGACTAGCGTCCTACAATGAGCAGTTCTTC.

This clone was recorded only once. A read error may be the cause here, since a much bigger clone is one base away. The chain has TRBV6-4 and TRBJ2-1; D is possibly TRBD2 (6 bases). Per the germline V gene, CDR1 is MRHNA and CDR2 is SNTAGT. This CDR3 is 14 amino acids long. V was clipped by 6 bases and J by 0 bases, with 9 bases between them. The CDR3 DNA reads TGTGCCAGCAGCGAGACTAGCTCCTACAATGAGCAGTTCTTC. Its protein product is CASSETSSYNEQFF.

A single count supports this clone. The chain links TRBV7-2 to TRBJ2-3; 9 nucleotides agree with TRBD2. This CDR3 is built from 17 residues. V lost 0 bases and J lost 0; bases outside the gene matches: 4. The germline V gene encodes CDR1 SGHTA and CDR2 FQGNSA. Written as DNA, the CDR3 is TGTGCCAGCAGCTTAGCCCACGGACTAGCGAGCACAGATACGCAGTATTTT. Translated, it gives CASSLAHGLASTDTQYF.

V and J are TRBV27 and TRBJ2-3; TRBD2 aligns across 9 bases. The V and J ends lost 4 bases and 1 base, in that order; junction bases with no gene match: 12. The CDR3 extends over 18 amino acids. Germline lookup yields CDR1 MNHEY and CDR2 SMNVEV (reference sequence). In nucleotides, the CDR3 is TGTGCCAGCAGTTGGGCTAGCGGGACCGGCCCGGGCACAGATACGCAGTATTTT. This sequence encodes CASSWASGTGPGTDTQYF.

V and J are TRBV29-1 and TRBJ2-5; 8 positions agree with TRBD1. The length of the CDR3 is 14 residues. Germline V gene data show CDR1 as SQVTM and CDR2 as ANQGSEA. V was pared by 4 bases and J by 4 bases, with 8 bases of the junction left unmatched. This chain's CDR3 is CSVARTGSRETQYF. The CDR3 nucleotides are TGCAGCGTTGCTCGGACAGGGAGTAGAGAGACCCAGTACTTC.

J is TRBJ2-7 and V is TRBV5-1; D remains unclear. Germline V gives CDR1 SGHRS, CDR2 YFSETQ. The ends were cut back, 0 bases at V and 5 bases at J, with 12 bases in the middle. This CDR3 spans 14 amino acids. DNA for the CDR3: TGCGCCAGCAGCTTGGGGACCCGGATGGACGAGCAGTACTTC. It translates to CASSLGTRMDEQYF.

The chain couples TRBV7-8 to TRBJ2-5, with TRBD2 matching 9 bases. The V gene end was trimmed by 1 base and the J gene end by 1 base; junction bases not matched to a gene: 4. The germline gives CDR1 SGHVS, CDR2 FQNEAQ. This CDR3 contains 16 residues. The CDR3 nucleotides are TGTGCCAGCAGCTTAGGGTCGACTAGCGGCCAAGAGACCCAGTACTTC. Translation: CASSLGSTSGQETQYF.

CDR3: CASSLTARPDTEAFF. CDR3 DNA sequence: TGCGCCAGCAGCTTGACCGCCCGGCCCGACACTGAAGCTTTCTTT. This chain uses TRBV5-1 with TRBJ1-1; no firm D call. V lost 1 base and J 3 bases, leaving 13 bases between the germline ends. The germline CDR1 and CDR2 sequences are SGHRS and YFSETQ. CDR3 length: 15 amino acids.

The chain recombines TRBV6-6 with TRBJ2-1; possibly TRBD1 for D (6 bases). V shed 4 bases and J shed 6 bases, with 13 bases lying between them. Per the germline V gene, CDR1 is MNHNY and CDR2 is SVGAGI (reference sequence). The CDR3 is made up of 14 amino acids. The CDR3: CASSFRGWGNEQFF. The CDR3 DNA reads as TGTGCCAGCAGTTTCAGGGGATGGGGCAATGAGCAGTTCTTC.

The genes are TRBV29-1 and TRBJ2-3, with TRBD2 as a possible D gene (6 bases). This CDR3 is built from 14 residues. The V end lost 4 bases, the J end lost 0 bases, and 11 bases lay between the germline ends. Germline-derived CDR1 and CDR2 are SQVTM and ANQGSEA. The CDR3 loop reads CSVAVGTSTDTQYF. CDR3 DNA: TGCAGCGTTGCAGTAGGGACTAGCACAGATACGCAGTATTTT.

J is TRBJ2-1 and V is TRBV28; TRBD1 aligns across 10 bases. The CDR3 spans 12 residues. Germline CDR1 MDHEN, CDR2 SYDVKM. The J segment lost 13 bases and the V segment lost 7 bases, leaving 7 bases of the junction unmatched. CDR3 nucleotides: TGTGCCAGCACCCTCGGGACAGGGGTTCAGTTCTTC. Translating gives CASTLGTGVQFF.